This T cell receptor (beta chain) was observed in a study of blood T cells in healthy people across ages (dated by TCRdb to the mid-2010s). For context, the study as a whole: Template switching captured roughly one uniquely barcoded TCR beta cDNA molecule per two T cells in model experiments. To track age-related changes in TCR beta repertoire diversity, the study relied on deep sequencing normalized with unique cDNA molecular identifiers. Four age groups were formed from the donors: young (average about 16 years), middle-aged (approximately 41), aged (approximately 60) and long-lived (roughly 81). To avoid experimental bias, donors of different ages were distributed randomly across sequencing lanes. The study analyzed two additional independent replicas of 1 million unique cDNA reads from the same blood draw for two donors, one aged 18 to 30 and one aged 80 or older. Beyond this particular receptor, the publication reports: The percentage of naive T cells measured by flow cytometry correlated strongly with observed TCR beta diversity. Donor CMV infection status was unknown, potentially confounding age-related changes in expanded clonotypes. Compared with the aged group, more naive CD4+ T cells, fewer expanded clones and increased TCR diversity were shown by the long-lived group, suggesting age selection. Observed TCR beta diversity per million T cells fell roughly linearly with age, and a significant reduction was already apparent by age around 39. Estimates of total diversity based on one million sequenced T cells were regarded as lower bounds and as underestimates. Bulk unsorted PBMC profiling prevented conclusive comparison of naive and antigen-experienced compartments.

The library relied on 5' RACE. A second PCR of roughly 7 to 11 cycles was performed with a sample-barcoded 5' primer and a J-beta primer mix. Each TCR beta cDNA molecule received a unique molecular identifier from a template-switch 5' adaptor carrying 12 random nucleotides. Each sample yielded at least 3 million CDR3-containing paired-end reads. All of the RNA was converted into first-strand cDNA using the Mint cDNA synthesis kit, with a TRBC-specific oligonucleotide serving as the primer. All cDNA was treated with uracil-DNA glycosylase and then went through a first 18-cycle PCR with the universal primers M1SS and BC2_uni_R. The authors processed their data as follows. For normalization, 1 million high-quality reads, each with a distinct molecular identifier, were randomly selected from each sample. Instead of being binned into consensus sequences, reads that shared molecular identifiers were thrown out. CDR3 identification, clonotype clustering and error correction used MiTCR with a Q25 quality threshold and the strictest error-elimination algorithm. A nonparametric unseen species model using Euler transformation provided a lower-bound estimate of total TCR beta diversity. TCRdb redid the processing of the public reads, applying fastp at Q25 and MiXCR, and retained in-frame beta chains. Identical CDR3 protein sequences are pooled into one entry, listed with their most common genes and DNA. The V and J calls were not made by the authors but by TCRdb's processing. The sample table shows approximately 2,000,000 distinct CDR3 sequences, and 35% to 50% are seen once. Approximately 22% of the sample lies in the top ten.

Donors were under 40 systemically healthy Caucasian individuals from Russia aged roughly 6 to 90 years. Each donor gave 9.5 to 10 milliliters of peripheral blood, drawn into EDTA-treated Vacutainer tubes. PBMCs were isolated by Ficoll-Paque density-gradient centrifugation, with at least 6 million obtained per sample. Trizol reagent was used to extract total RNA from the PBMCs, yielding at least 6 micrograms per sample. For every donor, flow cytometry on a PBMC aliquot measured the percentage of naive CD45RAhigh/CD27high T cells. This clonotype was observed a few times. Its antigen is not yet known. Base qualities are not provided; no much larger clone lies one nucleotide away. Via the germline V gene, CDR1 is KGHSH and CDR2 LQKENI. The CDR3, cysteine through phenylalanine, is 15 amino acids long. Just the 45-base CDR3 DNA is kept, in frame starting at base 1. V loses 3 bases, J loses 0 bases, and the germline ends lie 12 bases apart.

The rearranged chain carries TRBV18 and TRBJ2-7; no D gene can be assigned with confidence. Sequencing was carried out using blood. The clonotype comes from a human donor in good health. The DNA sequence is TGTGCCAGCTCACCTGCCAGCGAATACTCCTACGAGCAGTACTTC. This codes for CASSPASEYSYEQYF.